One sample yielded the 11 T cell receptor beta chains listed below, sequenced in a study of T-cell reconstitution after alpha-beta-depleted transplantation in children (dated by TCRdb to 2016 to 2017). Taken with the paper, the label for treatment or condition translates to: allogeneic hematopoietic cell transplantation with graft depleted of TCRalphabeta T cells and CD19 B cells. The library was made by PCR. The sequencer listed for this sample is Illumina HiSeq 2500. TCR libraries were prepared with molecular barcoding, using unique molecular identifiers to normalize TCRbeta repertoire quantification. Through fastp at Q25 and MiXCR, TCRdb rebuilt clones from the public reads, retaining in-frame beta chains. For every CDR3 protein sequence, its rows merge into one entry that carries the most common genes and DNA. A total of around 670,000 distinct CDR3 sequences appear in this sample, less than 15% of them only once. The ten largest clones take up around 0.76% of the sample.

The sequencing used PBMCs, collected before TCRalphabeta/CD19-depleted stem cell transplant. The source of these receptors is a girl aged 2-10 years with congenital amegakaryocytic thrombocytopenia, due to receive a stem cell transplant.

The J gene is TRBJ1-2, the V gene TRBV15, with TRBD1 matching over 9 bases. J lost 4 bases, V lost 0 bases, and 6 bases had no gene match. The CDR3 is 16 amino acids. The germline gives CDR1 LNHNV, CDR2 YYDKDF (reference sequence). The CDR3 is CATSREGTGRRYGYTF. The CDR3 coding sequence is TGTGCCACCAGCAGAGAGGGGACAGGGAGACGCTATGGCTACACCTTC. Supplemented by reference TRBV15 and TRBJ1-2, the full variable domain reads DAMVIQNPRYQVTQFGKPVTLSCSQTLNHNVMYWYQQKSSQAPKLLFHYYDKDFNNEADTPDNFQSRRPNTSFCFLDIRSPGLGDTAMYLCATSREGTGRRYGYTFGSGTRLTVV.

The chain links TRBV10-3 to TRBJ1-6; D is possibly TRBD1 (6 bases). Germline assignment: CDR1 ENHRY and CDR2 SYGVKD. The CDR3 consists of 14 residues. Trimming cost V 3 bases and J 7 bases, with 10 bases left between them. The CDR3 sequence: CAISDWGANSPLHF. The CDR3 DNA is TGTGCCATCAGTGACTGGGGGGCGAATTCACCCCTCCACTTT.

This clonotype appeared many times. The chain employs TRBV7-2 and TRBJ2-1, with 10 nucleotides matching TRBD2. The CDR3 runs 15 residues. J lost 9 bases, V lost 2 bases, and 7 bases had no gene match. Looked up from germline, CDR1 is SGHTA and CDR2 is FQGNSA. CDR3 in amino acids: CASSLSLAGQLEQFF. The CDR3 DNA sequence: TGTGCCAGCAGCTTATCACTAGCGGGACAGCTTGAGCAGTTCTTC. Full variable domain (outside the CDR3, taken from reference TRBV7-2 and TRBJ2-1): GAGVSQSPSNKVTEKGKDVELRCDPISGHTALYWYRQSLGQGLEFLIYFQGNSAPDKSGLPSDRFSAERTGGSVSTLTIQRTQQEDSAVYLCASSLSLAGQLEQFFGPGTRLTVL.

This sequence joins TRBV19 and TRBJ2-3; 7 positions agree with TRBD1. After removal of 4 bases from V and 2 bases from J, the junction contained 6 bases not matched to a gene. The germline V gene has CDR1 LNHDA and CDR2 SQIVND (reference sequence). This CDR3 is built from 15 residues. In DNA, the CDR3 is TGTGCCAGTAGTAAACAGGGGCGCCACACAGATACGCAGTATTTT. Its protein product is CASSKQGRHTDTQYF.

This clonotype was recorded many times. The CDR3 bases are TGTGCCAGCAGCCAGCAGGGACTAGCGGAAAATGAGCAGTTCTTC. Translated, it gives CASSQQGLAENEQFF. V usage is TRBV3-1 and J usage is TRBJ2-1, with 11 bases fitting TRBD2. This CDR3 has 15 residues. The trim removed 3 bases at V and 7 bases at J, leaving 5 bases unmatched. Per germline, CDR1 LGHDT and CDR2 YNNKEL (reference sequence).

This clonotype came up many times. The chain employs TRBV15 and TRBJ1-1, with D hard to call. The CDR3 length is 13 residues. Germline V CDR1 and CDR2: LNHNV, YYDKDF (reference sequence). Between the trimmed V and J ends, which lost 8 bases and 4 bases, there was a span of 14 bases. The DNA of the CDR3 is TGTGCCACCCCATGCCGGTCATCCACTGAAGCTTTCTTT. Translating it yields CATPCRSSTEAFF.

Concerning this clonotype itself: One end of the junction is discordant with germline, which a read error may explain. DNA for the CDR3: TGCGCCAGCAGCTTGGCCGGGACACCGGGAGATACGCAGTCTTTT. Translation: CASSLAGTPGDTQSF. The chain combines TRBV5-1 with TRBJ2-3, with D perhaps matching TRBD1 or TRBD2 (6 bases each). The germline V gene encodes CDR1 SGHRS and CDR2 YFSETQ. The CDR3 loop spans 15 amino acids.

This clonotype was found many times. The gene calls are TRBV20-1 and TRBJ2-7; 7 bases are shared with TRBD1. The CDR3 runs to 14 residues. J lost 3 bases, V lost 5 bases, and 10 bases had no gene match. Germline CDR1 is DFQATT and CDR2 is SNEGSKA (reference sequence). The CDR3 spells CSALTGDAVYEQYF. CDR3 in DNA: TGCAGTGCTCTTACAGGGGATGCGGTCTACGAGCAGTACTTC.

There are a few counts of this clonotype. V is TRBV21-1 and J is TRBJ2-3; TRBD1 reflects the table's D call only, with no check against the DNA. TRBV21-1 is a documented pseudogene. The CDR3 spans 17 residues. CDR3 bases: TGTGCCAGCAGCAACCAGGAGGCTGAAACCCAACAGGATACGCAGTATTTT. As protein: CASSNQEAETQQDTQYF.

This clonotype was seen ten or more times. As DNA, the CDR3 is TGTGCCAGCAGCTTAAGGACTAGAAGAACCTACGAGCAGTACTTC. Protein sequence: CASSLRTRRTYEQYF. The chain couples TRBV7-8 to TRBJ2-7, with 7 bases matching TRBD2. CDR3 length: 15 residues. Germline values: CDR1 SGHVS, CDR2 FQNEAQ. V shed 2 bases and J 2 bases; nucleotides not matched to a gene: 6.

A single count supports this clonotype. The genes are TRBV3-1 and TRBJ2-5; tentative D call: TRBD1 (6 bases). The CDR3 has 15 amino acids. Between the trimmed V and J ends, which lost 5 bases and 5 bases, there was a span of 18 bases. The germline V gene encodes CDR1 LGHDT and CDR2 YNNKEL (reference sequence). CDR3 protein: CASSYLQGSEETQYF. CDR3 coding DNA: TGTGCCAGCAGCTATCTACAGGGATCGGAGGAGACCCAGTACTTC.